The T cell receptor beta chain described here comes from a study of preoperative IRX-2 immunotherapy in early breast cancer. Germline V gene sequence: CDR1 KGHSH, CDR2 LQKENI. The junction had 6 bases not matched to a gene; V was cut back by 3 bases and J by 1 base. The CDR3 is 16 residues long. Libraries were prepared by immunoSEQ multiplex PCR; TCRdb keeps only in-frame clonotypes and omits some of them. The repertoire holds under 30,000 clones, around nine tenths seen once, with 25% to 35% in the top ten. Indicated treatment: preoperative locoregional IRX-2 cytokine immunotherapy. Patients received preoperative, locoregional IRX-2 cytokine immunotherapy in a phase Ib study.

This chain uses TRBV18 with TRBJ1-5, with 7 positions matching TRBD1. The receptor was isolated from a human donor with breast cancer. The source was tumor tissue, collected after IRX-2 immunotherapy. The CDR3 nucleotides read TGTGCCAGCTCACCCACCCGGACAGGCAGCAATCAGCCCCAGCATTTT. Translating it yields CASSPTRTGSNQPQHF.